The 7 T cell receptor beta chains below all came from one sample that was sequenced in a study of T cell repertoires in cytomegalovirus infection (dated by TCRdb to the late 2010s). The reads were generated on an Illumina HiSeq 1500. The raw public data were reprocessed by TCRdb itself: fastp quality trimming at Q25, MiXCR clonotype calling, in-frame beta chains only. Merged by CDR3 protein, the rows form single entries marked with the most common genes and DNA. This sample holds roughly 320,000 distinct CDR3 sequences; around 9.1% were observed only once. Clones ranked in the top ten supply around 2.5% of the sample. Sequenced material: PBMCs. Receptor source: a human donor in good health (CMV status not recorded). Some clones in this sample may be carry-over from other donors' samples.

This clonotype was seen many times. The CDR3 bases are TGTGCCAGCAGCTTAGGGACAGCAGGATCCTACGAGCAGTACGTC. Its translation: CASSLGTAGSYEQYV. The V and J genes are TRBV6-2 or TRBV6-3 and TRBJ2-7; 7 bases agree with TRBD1. Germline CDR1 is MNHEY and CDR2 is SVGEGT. The trim removed 6 bases at V and 1 base at J, leaving 9 bases unmatched. The CDR3 runs to 15 residues.

V and J are TRBV15 and TRBJ2-1; TRBD2 matches at 9 bases. CDR1 and CDR2 (germline): LNHNV, YYDKDF (reference sequence). The CDR3 spans 16 residues. Trimming cost V 0 bases and J 7 bases; bases outside gene matches: 7. As DNA, the CDR3 is TGTGCCACCAGCAGAGATACAGCGGGGGGTTGGAATGAGCAGTTCTTC. This encodes CATSRDTAGGWNEQFF.

This clonotype was seen repeatedly, ten times or more. DNA for the CDR3: TGTGCCTGGAACAGTGATTTAAAATTGAACACTGAAGCTTTCTTT. Amino acid sequence: CAWNSDLKLNTEAFF. The chain couples TRBV30 to TRBJ1-1; D not certain. Germline loops: CDR1 GTSNPN, CDR2 SVGIG (reference sequence). This CDR3 has 15 residues. The V gene lost 4 bases and the J gene lost 0 bases, with 15 bases spanning the gap.

This clonotype has a count of ten or more. V is TRBV11-1 and J is TRBJ1-1, with 7 positions matching TRBD1. Unmatched junction bases numbered 5, after V lost 5 bases and J lost 2 bases. Germline V gene data show CDR1 as SGHAT and CDR2 as FQDESV (reference sequence). This CDR3 is built from 14 residues. CDR3 protein: CASSQRDRNTEAFF. In nucleotides, the CDR3 is TGTGCCAGCAGCCAACGGGACAGAAACACTGAAGCTTTCTTT.

This clonotype was observed at least ten times. V and J are TRBV6-6 and TRBJ2-5, with D tentatively TRBD1 or TRBD2 (5 bases each). In germline, CDR1 is MNHNY, CDR2 SVGAGI (reference sequence). There are 16 residues in the CDR3. V shed 6 bases and J shed 4 bases, with 21 bases lying between them. The CDR3 spells CASRGVGTEHGETQYF. CDR3 DNA sequence: TGTGCCAGCAGGGGGGTTGGGACGGAGCATGGAGAGACCCAGTACTTC.

This clonotype was seen at least ten times. The chain couples TRBV28 to TRBJ2-3; D is possibly TRBD2 (5 bases). Germline V gene data show CDR1 as MDHEN and CDR2 as SYDVKM. CDR3 length: 17 amino acids. V shed 1 base and J shed 0 bases, with 14 bases lying between them. The CDR3 sequence is CASSLSGSPASTDTQYF. In DNA form, the CDR3 reads TGTGCCAGCAGTTTATCGGGGTCCCCTGCTAGCACAGATACGCAGTATTTT. Complete variable domain (other parts from reference TRBV28 and TRBJ2-3): DVKVTQSSRYLVKRTGEKVFLECVQDMDHENMFWYRQDPGLGLRLIYFSYDVKMKEKGDIPEGYSVSREKKERFSLILESASTNQTSMYLCASSLSGSPASTDTQYFGPGTRLTVL.

The chain carries TRBV29-1 and TRBJ2-5; tentative D call: TRBD1 (6 bases). Germline V lookup: CDR1 SQVTM, CDR2 ANQGSEA. V lost 4 bases and J lost 5, with 11 bases in between. The CDR3 sequence is 12 residues long. The CDR3 sequence is CSVGQAPETQYF. CDR3 nucleotides: TGCAGCGTTGGACAGGCCCCGGAGACCCAGTACTTC. Using reference TRBV29-1 and TRBJ2-5 for the parts outside the CDR3, the full variable domain is SAVISQKPSRDICQRGTSLTIQCQVDSQVTMMFWYRQQPGQSLTLIATANQGSEATYESGFVIDKFPISRPNLTFSTLTVSNMSPEDSSIYLCSVGQAPETQYFGPGTRLLVL.